This paragraph covers one TCR beta chain sequence. Antigen specificity is unknown. Germline CDR1 is SNHLY and CDR2 is FYNNEI. This CDR3 spans 15 amino acids. V lost 0 bases and J lost 3; bases outside the gene matches: 1. Repertoires were generated with immunoSEQ multiplex PCR, while TCRdb's copy carries only in-frame clones and drops some. Of about 24,000 clones in the sample, 75% to 85% were seen once. These data originate in a study of vaccination effects on CD4 cells after COVID-19. General study findings and limits: The study found that only 1 of 255 vaccine-induced clones from healthy vaccinees cross-reacted with common cold coronaviruses. Marked clonal contraction of infection- and vaccine-induced clones was seen late after vaccination.

With the ViraFEST assay, the study expanded antigen-specific CD4+ T cells using viral peptide pools, then sequenced them. Culture proceeded for about ten days, and CD4+ T cells were then isolated. BNT162b2 vaccine or mRNA-1273 vaccine was given to participants in two doses. This rearrangement joins TRBV2 to TRBJ2-2; TRBD2 aligns across 7 bases. The receptor was derived from a human donor who received a COVID-19 vaccine. Some clones in this sample may be carry-over from other donors' samples. Source: CD4+ T cells from PBMCs cultured with SARS-CoV-2 spike peptides, taken after COVID-19 vaccination. The CDR3 bases are TGTGCCAGCAGTGAAGCGGGAGGGGACACCGGGGAGCTGTTTTTT. Translation: CASSEAGGDTGELFF.